This T cell receptor (beta chain) was sequenced during a study of blood T cell repertoires in COVID-19. Study details: Both acute and convalescent COVID-19 samples were obtained from the United States, Italy and Spain. Nucleic acid was either cDNA or gDNA, and it came from T cells, B-cell-depleted T cells, or PBMCs.

This clone was observed once. Between the trimmed V and J ends, which lost 2 bases and 1 base, there was a span of 15 bases. Germline V gene lookup returns CDR1 LNHDA and CDR2 SQIVND (reference sequence). This CDR3 region has 17 residues. Study processing details: Using reference gene primer amplification, nucleated cell counts were estimated. Only in-frame clones appear in the TCRdb table, and some are missing; sequencing was by immunoSEQ multiplex PCR. V, J and clone size reflect that table, while D and trimming were determined from the DNA. The sample lists some 140,000 clones; roughly 78% were seen once.

The sequencing input was peripheral blood. The receptor was derived from a man in his 60s with acute or convalescent COVID-19. The chain links TRBV19 to TRBJ1-5; D is uncertain. The CDR3 loop is CASSILGIGGSNQPQHF. CDR3 nucleotides: TGTGCCAGTAGTATACTGGGCATTGGTGGGAGCAATCAGCCCCAGCATTTT.